The 14 T cell receptor beta chains given below trace back to one sample, sequenced in a study of OX40 agonist ivuxolimab in advanced cancers. Produced via immunoSEQ multiplex PCR; TCRdb's table is partial and in-frame only. The profile shows 70,000 to 95,000 clones, about 92% of them singletons. Source: CD4+ or CD8+ T cells sorted from blood, taken in a trial of the OX40 agonist ivuxolimab. These receptors came from an adult with an advanced solid tumor such as melanoma, head and neck, liver or kidney cancer.

The chain uses TRBV28 and TRBJ2-5, with 8 bases fitting TRBD2. CDR1 and CDR2 (germline): MDHEN, SYDVKM. V was clipped by 10 bases and J by 1 base; unmatched bases: 2. CDR3 length: 12 amino acids. CDR3 region: CATSGGQETQYF. CDR3 sequence (DNA): TGTGCCACCAGCGGGGGCCAAGAGACCCAGTACTTC.

This chain links TRBV7-6 with TRBJ2-5; TRBD2 matches at 13 bases. CDR1 and CDR2 from the germline V gene are SGHVS and FNYEAQ. The length of the CDR3 is 16 residues. Germline trimming cut 3 bases from V and 1 base from J; bases unmatched to any gene: 2. CDR3 nucleotides: TGTGCCAGCAGCTTCGGGACTAGCGGGGCCCAAGAGACCCAGTACTTC. Protein: CASSFGTSGAQETQYF.

V is TRBV11-2 and J is TRBJ1-5, with TRBD1 identical over 7 bases. This CDR3 spans 14 amino acids. Germline V gene sequence: CDR1 SGHAT, CDR2 FQNNGV. Trimming took 5 bases from V and 7 from J; bases not matched to a gene: 8. The CDR3 region has the DNA TGTGCCAGCAGCCAGGGGGGGGCGAGACAGCCCCAGCATTTT. It is translated as CASSQGGARQPQHF.

This chain joins TRBV30 and TRBJ2-5; D possibly corresponds to TRBD2 (6 bases). This CDR3 is built from 14 residues. CDR1 and CDR2 from the germline V gene are GTSNPN and SVGIG (reference sequence). V lost 5 bases and J lost 5, with 18 bases in between. Written as DNA, the CDR3 is TGTGCCTGGGGGAGGACCCCCATGGGGGAGACCCAGTACTTC. Translation: CAWGRTPMGETQYF.

A single count supports this clone. The gene calls are TRBV28 and TRBJ1-2; D unclear. The germline V gene encodes CDR1 MDHEN and CDR2 SYDVKM. The CDR3 totals 13 residues. Between the trimmed V and J ends, which lost 4 bases and 1 base, there was a span of 7 bases. The chain's CDR3 is CASSSTDNYGYTF. In nucleotides, the CDR3 is TGTGCCAGCAGTTCTACAGATAACTATGGCTACACCTTC.

The chain has TRBV6-4 and TRBJ2-3, with D perhaps given as TRBD1 or TRBD2 (5 bases each). Trimming removed 6 bases from V and 3 bases from J, with 13 bases in between. The CDR3 has 14 residues. Germline lookup yields CDR1 MRHNA and CDR2 SNTAGT. The CDR3 protein is CASSQGAATDTQYF. For the CDR3, the DNA is TGTGCCAGCAGCCAGGGAGCGGCGACAGATACGCAGTATTTT.

This clone was counted a single time. The chain has TRBV7-9 and TRBJ2-1; D is perhaps TRBD1 or TRBD2 (5 bases each). Trimming cost V 1 base and J 8 bases, with 15 bases left between them. The CDR3 sequence is 15 residues long. Germline CDR1 is SEHNR and CDR2 is FQNEAQ (reference sequence). The CDR3 DNA follows: TGTGCCAGCAGCTTAGGGGACCGTATTGGGGATGAGCAGTTCTTC. It encodes CASSLGDRIGDEQFF.

The chain employs TRBV25-1 and TRBJ2-4, with 10 bases aligning to TRBD1. The germline V gene has CDR1 MGHDK and CDR2 SYGVNS. The CDR3 is 16 residues long. V lost 1 base and J lost 1; bases outside the gene matches: 1. CDR3 sequence reads: CASSELGQGAKNIQYF. The DNA of the CDR3 is TGTGCCAGCAGTGAATTGGGACAGGGGGCCAAAAACATTCAGTACTTC.

This clone was recorded once. V gene TRBV4-2 combines with J gene TRBJ2-7, with TRBD2 matching over 7 bases. The CDR3 contains 13 residues. V lost 6 bases to trimming and J lost 5 bases; unmatched junction nucleotides: 7. Germline V gives CDR1 LGHNA, CDR2 YNFKEQ. The CDR3 region has the DNA TGTGCCAGCAGTCAGGGAGGGAAGGACGAGCAGTACTTC. The encoded protein is CASSQGGKDEQYF.

The chain carries TRBV19 and TRBJ1-6; 8 nucleotides line up with TRBD1. The CDR3 has 15 amino acids. After removal of 3 bases from V and 7 bases from J, the junction contained 5 bases not matched to a gene. Germline CDR1 and CDR2: LNHDA and SQIVND (reference sequence). CDR3: CASSIARTGNSPLHF. The CDR3 DNA is TGTGCCAGTAGTATCGCTAGGACAGGGAATTCACCCCTCCACTTT.

This rearrangement joins TRBV6-1 to TRBJ1-5; possibly TRBD1 for D (6 bases). The CDR3 spans 13 residues. CDR1 is MNHNS and CDR2 is SASEGT in the germline V gene. With 3 bases removed from V and 5 bases from J, the gap between germline ends came to 8 bases. CDR3 nucleotides: TGTGCCAGCAGTGACGGGGGCGATCAGCCCCAGCATTTT. Translated: CASSDGGDQPQHF.

This clone was picked up one time. The V call is TRBV5-6, the J call TRBJ1-1; D perhaps matches TRBD1 (5 bases). Germline CDR1 SGHDT, CDR2 YYEEEE. The CDR3 spans 17 residues. The V end lost 4 bases, the J end lost 0 bases, and 19 bases lay between the germline ends. The chain's CDR3 is CASSPLAGSLMNTEAFF. The CDR3 bases are TGTGCCAGCAGCCCCCTGGCAGGGTCCCTAATGAACACTGAAGCTTTCTTT. Filled out from reference TRBV5-6 and TRBJ1-1, the complete variable domain reads DAGVTQSPTHLIKTRGQQVTLRCSPKSGHDTVSWYQQALGQGPQFIFQYYEEEERQRGNFPDRFSGHQFPNYSSELNVNALLLGDSALYLCASSPLAGSLMNTEAFFGQGTRLTVV.

The gene calls are TRBV10-2 and TRBJ2-7; the D call may be TRBD1 or TRBD2 (6 bases each). CDR1 WSHSY and CDR2 SAAADI come from the germline V gene. V shed 6 bases and J shed 3 bases, with 15 bases lying between them. CDR3 length equals 14 residues. This CDR3 reads CASRGGRANYEQYF. CDR3 sequence (DNA): TGCGCCAGCAGGGGGGGCAGGGCGAACTACGAGCAGTACTTC.

The V gene is TRBV5-4, the J gene TRBJ2-3; D is unresolved. The germline gives CDR1 SGHNT, CDR2 YYREEE (reference sequence). This CDR3 is 15 amino acids long. V was cut by 3 bases and J by 6 bases, with 17 bases left in between. Here the CDR3 DNA reads TGTGCCAGCAGCTCGGCATCATCCTCCAGGGATACGCAGTATTTT. This sequence encodes CASSSASSSRDTQYF.